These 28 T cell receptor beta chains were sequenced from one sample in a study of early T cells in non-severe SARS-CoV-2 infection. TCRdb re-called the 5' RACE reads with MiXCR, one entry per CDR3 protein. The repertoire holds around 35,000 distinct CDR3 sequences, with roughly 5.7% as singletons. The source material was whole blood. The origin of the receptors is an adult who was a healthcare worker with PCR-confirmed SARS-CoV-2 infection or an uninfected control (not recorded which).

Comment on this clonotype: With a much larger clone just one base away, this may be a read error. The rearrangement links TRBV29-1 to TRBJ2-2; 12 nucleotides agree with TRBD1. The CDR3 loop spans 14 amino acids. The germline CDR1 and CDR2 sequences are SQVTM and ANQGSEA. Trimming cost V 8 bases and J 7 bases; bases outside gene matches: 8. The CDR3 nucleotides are TGCAGCATTCCGGGACAGGGGGCTATCGGGGAGCTGTTTTTT. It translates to CSIPGQGAIGELFF.

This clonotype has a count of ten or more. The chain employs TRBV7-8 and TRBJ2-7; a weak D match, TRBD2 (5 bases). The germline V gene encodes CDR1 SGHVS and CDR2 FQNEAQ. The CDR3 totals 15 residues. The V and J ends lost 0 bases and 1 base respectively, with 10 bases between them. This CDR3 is CASSLASGFSYEQYF. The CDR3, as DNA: TGTGCCAGCAGCTTAGCTTCGGGGTTTTCCTACGAGCAGTACTTC.

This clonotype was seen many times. CDR3 nucleotides: TGTGCCAGCAGACGTTTTTCAGGGGGCACTGAAGCTTTCTTT. Its translation is CASRRFSGGTEAFF. V and J are TRBV6-2 or TRBV6-3 and TRBJ1-1; 7 bases map to TRBD1. The CDR3 has 14 amino acids. The germline V gene has CDR1 MNHEY and CDR2 SVGEGT. V gave up 6 bases and J gave up 4 bases; unmatched junction bases: 8.

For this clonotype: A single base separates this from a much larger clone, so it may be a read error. CDR3 region: CASKLAGSREQFF. The CDR3 nucleotides read TGTGCCAGCAAGCTAGCGGGGAGTCGGGAGCAGTTCTTC. The genes are TRBV2 and TRBJ2-1; TRBD2 agrees at 9 bases. Germline CDR1 reads SNHLY; CDR2 reads FYNNEI. The CDR3 covers 13 residues. Trimming removed 7 bases from V and 10 bases from J; junction bases left unmatched: 8.

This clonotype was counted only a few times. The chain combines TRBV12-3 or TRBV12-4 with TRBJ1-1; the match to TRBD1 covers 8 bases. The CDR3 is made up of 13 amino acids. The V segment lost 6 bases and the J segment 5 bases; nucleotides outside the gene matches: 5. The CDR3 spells CASRPDRGTEAFF. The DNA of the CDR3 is TGTGCCAGCAGGCCCGACAGGGGTACTGAAGCTTTCTTT.

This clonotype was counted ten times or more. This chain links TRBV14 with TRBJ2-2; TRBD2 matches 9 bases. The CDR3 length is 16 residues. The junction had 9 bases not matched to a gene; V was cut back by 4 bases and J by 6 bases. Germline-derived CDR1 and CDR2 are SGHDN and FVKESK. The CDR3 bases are TGTGCCAGCAGCCGAGACGCTAGCGGGGACTCCGGGGAGCTGTTTTTT. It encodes CASSRDASGDSGELFF.

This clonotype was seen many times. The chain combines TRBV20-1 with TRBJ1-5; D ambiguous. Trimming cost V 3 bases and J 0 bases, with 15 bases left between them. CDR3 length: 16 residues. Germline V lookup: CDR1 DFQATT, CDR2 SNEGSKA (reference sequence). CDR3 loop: CSASTRTHHSNQPQHF. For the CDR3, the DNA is TGCAGTGCTAGTACCCGGACTCATCATAGCAATCAGCCCCAGCATTTT.

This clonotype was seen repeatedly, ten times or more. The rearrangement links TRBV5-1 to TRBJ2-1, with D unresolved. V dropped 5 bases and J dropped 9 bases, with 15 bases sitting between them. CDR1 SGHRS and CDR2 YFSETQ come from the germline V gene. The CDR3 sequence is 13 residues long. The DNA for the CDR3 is TGCGCCAGCAGGCCGGATATCTGGGGTGAGCAGTTCTTC. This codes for CASRPDIWGEQFF.

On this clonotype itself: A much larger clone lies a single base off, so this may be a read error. The CDR3 reads CATSFGTDEAFF. CDR3 bases: TGTGCCACCAGTTTTGGGACAGATGAAGCTTTCTTT. The rearrangement links TRBV6-6 to TRBJ1-1; the match to TRBD1 covers 7 bases. Germline CDR1 is MNHNY and CDR2 is SVGAGI (reference sequence). The CDR3 has 12 amino acids.

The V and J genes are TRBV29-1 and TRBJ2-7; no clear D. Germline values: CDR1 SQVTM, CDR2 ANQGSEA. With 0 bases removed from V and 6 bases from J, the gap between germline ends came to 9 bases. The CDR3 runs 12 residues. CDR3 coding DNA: TGCAGCGTTGAAGATCTGGGCTTCGAGCAGTACTTC. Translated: CSVEDLGFEQYF.

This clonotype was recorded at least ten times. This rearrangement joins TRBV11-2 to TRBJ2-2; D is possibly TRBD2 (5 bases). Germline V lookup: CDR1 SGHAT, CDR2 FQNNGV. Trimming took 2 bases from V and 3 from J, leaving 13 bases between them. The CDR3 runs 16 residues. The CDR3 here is CASSLKLQRYTGELFF. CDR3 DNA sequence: TGTGCCAGCAGCTTAAAACTTCAGCGGTACACCGGGGAGCTGTTTTTT.

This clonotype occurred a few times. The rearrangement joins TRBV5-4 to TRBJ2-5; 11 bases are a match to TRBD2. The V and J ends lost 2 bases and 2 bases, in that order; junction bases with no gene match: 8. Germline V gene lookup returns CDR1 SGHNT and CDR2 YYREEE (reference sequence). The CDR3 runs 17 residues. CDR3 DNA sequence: TGTGCCAGCAGCTTTTCTAGCGGGAGGCGGGATCAAGAGACCCAGTACTTC. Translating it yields CASSFSSGRRDQETQYF. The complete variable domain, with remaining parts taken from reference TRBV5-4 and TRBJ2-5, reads ETGVTQSPTHLIKTRGQQVTLRCSSQSGHNTVSWYQQALGQGPQFIFQYYREEENGRGNFPPRFSGLQFPNYSSELNVNALELDDSALYLCASSFSSGRRDQETQYFGPGTRLLVL.

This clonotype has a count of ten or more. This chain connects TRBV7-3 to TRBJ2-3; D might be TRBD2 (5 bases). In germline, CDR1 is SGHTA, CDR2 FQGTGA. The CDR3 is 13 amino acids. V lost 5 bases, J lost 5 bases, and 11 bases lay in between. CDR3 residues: CASSPREGDTQYF. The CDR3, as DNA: TGTGCCAGCAGCCCCCGCGAGGGAGATACGCAGTATTTT. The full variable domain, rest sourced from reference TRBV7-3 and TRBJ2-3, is GAGVSQTPSNKVTEKGKYVELRCDPISGHTALYWYRQSLGQGPEFLIYFQGTGAADDSGLPNDRFFAVRPEGSVSTLKIQRTERGDSAVYLCASSPREGDTQYFGPGTRLTVL.

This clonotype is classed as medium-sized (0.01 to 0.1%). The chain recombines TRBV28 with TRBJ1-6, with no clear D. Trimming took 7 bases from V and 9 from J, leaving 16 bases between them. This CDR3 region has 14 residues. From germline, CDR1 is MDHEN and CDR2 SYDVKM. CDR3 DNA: TGTGCCAGCACCTCGGACCAGGAGAGTTCACCCCTCCACTTT. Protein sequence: CASTSDQESSPLHF.

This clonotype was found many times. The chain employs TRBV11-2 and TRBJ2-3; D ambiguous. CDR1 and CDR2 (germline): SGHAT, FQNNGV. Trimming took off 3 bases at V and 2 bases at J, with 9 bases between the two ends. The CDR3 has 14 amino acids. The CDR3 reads CASSFRQFTDTQYF. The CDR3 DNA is TGTGCCAGCAGCTTCCGTCAGTTCACAGATACGCAGTATTTT. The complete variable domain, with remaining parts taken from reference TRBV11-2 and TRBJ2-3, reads EAGVAQSPRYKIIEKRQSVAFWCNPISGHATLYWYQQILGQGPKLLIQFQNNGVVDDSQLPKDRFSAERLKGVDSTLKIQPAKLEDSAVYLCASSFRQFTDTQYFGPGTRLTVL.

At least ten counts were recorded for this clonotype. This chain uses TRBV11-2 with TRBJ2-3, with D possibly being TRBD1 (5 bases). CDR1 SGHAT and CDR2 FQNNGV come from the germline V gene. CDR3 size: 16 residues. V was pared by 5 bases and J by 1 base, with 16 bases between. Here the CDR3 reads CASSRTGAAGTDTQYF. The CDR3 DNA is TGTGCCAGCAGCCGCACAGGTGCTGCTGGCACAGATACGCAGTATTTT.

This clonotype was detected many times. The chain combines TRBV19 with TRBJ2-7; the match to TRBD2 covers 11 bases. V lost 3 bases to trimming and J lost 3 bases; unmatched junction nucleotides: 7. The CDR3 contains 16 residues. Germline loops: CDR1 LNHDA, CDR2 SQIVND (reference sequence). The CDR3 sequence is CASSMEPSGRSYEQYF. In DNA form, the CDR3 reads TGTGCCAGTAGTATGGAGCCTAGCGGGAGGAGCTACGAGCAGTACTTC.

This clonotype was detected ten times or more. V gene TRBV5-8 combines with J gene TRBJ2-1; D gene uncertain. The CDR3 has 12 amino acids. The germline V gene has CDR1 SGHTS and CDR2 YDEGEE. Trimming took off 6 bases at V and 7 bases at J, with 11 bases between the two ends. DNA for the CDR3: TGTGCCAGCAATTTCGATGGGAATGAGCAGTTCTTC. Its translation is CASNFDGNEQFF. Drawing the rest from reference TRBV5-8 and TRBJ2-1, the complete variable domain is EAGVTQSPTHLIKTRGQQATLRCSPISGHTSVYWYQQALGLGLQFLLWYDEGEERNRGNFPPRFSGRQFPNYSSELNVNALELEDSALYLCASNFDGNEQFFGPGTRLTVL.

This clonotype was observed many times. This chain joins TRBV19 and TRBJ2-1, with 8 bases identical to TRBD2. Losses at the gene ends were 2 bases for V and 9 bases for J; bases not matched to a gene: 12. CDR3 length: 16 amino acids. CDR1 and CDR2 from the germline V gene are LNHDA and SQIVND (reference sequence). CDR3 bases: TGTGCCAGTAGTATATCTCCGACCGAACTAGCGGCTGAGCAGTTCTTC. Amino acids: CASSISPTELAAEQFF.

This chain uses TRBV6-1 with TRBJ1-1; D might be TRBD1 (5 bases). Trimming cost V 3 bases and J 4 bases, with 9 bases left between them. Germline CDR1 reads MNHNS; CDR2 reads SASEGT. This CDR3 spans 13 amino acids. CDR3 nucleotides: TGTGCCAGCAGTGATGCCGGGGCCACTGAAGCTTTCTTT. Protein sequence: CASSDAGATEAFF.

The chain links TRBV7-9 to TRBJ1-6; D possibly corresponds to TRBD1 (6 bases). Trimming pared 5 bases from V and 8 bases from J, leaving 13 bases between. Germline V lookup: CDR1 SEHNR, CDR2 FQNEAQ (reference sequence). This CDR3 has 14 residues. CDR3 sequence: CASSPGQLDSPLHF. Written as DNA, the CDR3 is TGTGCCAGCAGCCCCGGACAGTTGGATTCACCCCTCCACTTT.

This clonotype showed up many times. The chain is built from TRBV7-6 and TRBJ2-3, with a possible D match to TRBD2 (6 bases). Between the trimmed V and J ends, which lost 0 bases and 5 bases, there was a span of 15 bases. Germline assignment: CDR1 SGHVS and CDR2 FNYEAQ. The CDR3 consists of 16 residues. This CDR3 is CASSLASGGMGDTQYF. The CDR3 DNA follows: TGTGCCAGCAGCTTAGCGTCGGGCGGGATGGGAGATACGCAGTATTTT.

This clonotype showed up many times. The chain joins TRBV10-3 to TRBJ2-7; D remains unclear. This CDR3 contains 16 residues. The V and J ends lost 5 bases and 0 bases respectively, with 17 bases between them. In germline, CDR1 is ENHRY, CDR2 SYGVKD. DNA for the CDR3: TGTGCCATCAGTCAGGACGTGGGCGCCAGCTCCTACGAGCAGTACTTC. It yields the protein CAISQDVGASSYEQYF.

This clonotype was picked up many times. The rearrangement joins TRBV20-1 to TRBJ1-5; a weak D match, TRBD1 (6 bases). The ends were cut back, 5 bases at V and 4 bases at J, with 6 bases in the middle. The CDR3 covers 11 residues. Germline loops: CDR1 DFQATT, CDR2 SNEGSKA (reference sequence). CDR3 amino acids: CSAGQNQPQHF. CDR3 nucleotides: TGCAGTGCTGGACAGAATCAGCCCCAGCATTTT.

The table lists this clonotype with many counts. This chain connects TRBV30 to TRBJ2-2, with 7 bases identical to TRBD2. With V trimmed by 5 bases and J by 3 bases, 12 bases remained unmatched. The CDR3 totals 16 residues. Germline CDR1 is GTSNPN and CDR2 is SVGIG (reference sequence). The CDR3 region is CAWVGFRGSDTGELFF. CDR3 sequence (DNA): TGTGCCTGGGTAGGCTTTCGCGGGAGTGACACCGGGGAGCTGTTTTTT.

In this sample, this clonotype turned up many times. This chain's CDR3 is CASSAGQLNTEAFF. The CDR3 DNA reads TGTGCCAGCTCTGCGGGACAGCTAAACACTGAAGCTTTCTTT. The chain uses TRBV18 and TRBJ1-1; 7 bases agree with TRBD1. J gave up 2 bases and V 6 bases, and 6 bases lay outside the gene matches. The CDR3 is made up of 14 amino acids. The germline V gene has CDR1 KGHSH and CDR2 LQKENI.

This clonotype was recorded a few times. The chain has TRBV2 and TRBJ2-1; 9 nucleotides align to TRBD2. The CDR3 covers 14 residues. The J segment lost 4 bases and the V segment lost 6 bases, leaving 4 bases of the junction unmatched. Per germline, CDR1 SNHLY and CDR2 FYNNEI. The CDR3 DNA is TGTGCCAGCAGCCGGACTAGCGCTTACAATGAGCAGTTCTTC. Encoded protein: CASSRTSAYNEQFF.

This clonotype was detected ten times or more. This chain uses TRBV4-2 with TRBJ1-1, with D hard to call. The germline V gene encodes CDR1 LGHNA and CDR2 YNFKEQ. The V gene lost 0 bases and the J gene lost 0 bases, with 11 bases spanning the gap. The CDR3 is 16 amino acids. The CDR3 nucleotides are TGTGCCAGCAGCCAAGAGGTTTCCACAATGAACACTGAAGCTTTCTTT. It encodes CASSQEVSTMNTEAFF.